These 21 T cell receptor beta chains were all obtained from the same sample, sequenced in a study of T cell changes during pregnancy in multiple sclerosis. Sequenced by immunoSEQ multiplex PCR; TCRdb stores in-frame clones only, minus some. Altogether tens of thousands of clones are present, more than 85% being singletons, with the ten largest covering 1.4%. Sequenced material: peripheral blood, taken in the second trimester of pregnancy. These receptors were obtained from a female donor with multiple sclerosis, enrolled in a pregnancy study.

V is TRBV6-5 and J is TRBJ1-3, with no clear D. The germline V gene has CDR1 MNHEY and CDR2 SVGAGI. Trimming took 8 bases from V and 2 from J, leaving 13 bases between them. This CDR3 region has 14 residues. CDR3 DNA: TGTGCCAGCTGCGTTAGCTCCACTGGAAACACCATATATTTT. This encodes CASCVSSTGNTIYF.

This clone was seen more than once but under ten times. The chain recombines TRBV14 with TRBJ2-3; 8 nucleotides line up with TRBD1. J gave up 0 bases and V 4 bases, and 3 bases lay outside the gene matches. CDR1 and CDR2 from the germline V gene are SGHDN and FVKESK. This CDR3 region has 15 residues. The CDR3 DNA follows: TGTGCCAGCAGCCCTCGACAGGGGAGCACAGATACGCAGTATTTT. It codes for CASSPRQGSTDTQYF.

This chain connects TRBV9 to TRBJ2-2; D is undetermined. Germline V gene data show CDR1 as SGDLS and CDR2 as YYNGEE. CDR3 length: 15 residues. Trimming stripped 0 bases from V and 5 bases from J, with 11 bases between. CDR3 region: CASSVVPQQTGELFF. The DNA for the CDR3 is TGTGCCAGCAGCGTAGTGCCCCAACAAACCGGGGAGCTGTTTTTT.

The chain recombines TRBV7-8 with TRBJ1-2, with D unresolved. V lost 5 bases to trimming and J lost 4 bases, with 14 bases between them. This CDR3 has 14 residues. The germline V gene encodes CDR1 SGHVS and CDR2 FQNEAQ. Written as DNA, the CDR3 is TGTGCCAGCAGCCCAGAGGTACCCGTCTATGGCTACACCTTC. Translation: CASSPEVPVYGYTF.

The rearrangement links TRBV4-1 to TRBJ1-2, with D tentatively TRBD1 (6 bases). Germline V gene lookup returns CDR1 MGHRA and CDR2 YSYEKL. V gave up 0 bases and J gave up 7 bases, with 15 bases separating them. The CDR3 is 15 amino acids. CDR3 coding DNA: TGCGCCAGCAGCCAAGAAGAACGACAGGTCACTGGCTACACCTTC. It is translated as CASSQEERQVTGYTF.

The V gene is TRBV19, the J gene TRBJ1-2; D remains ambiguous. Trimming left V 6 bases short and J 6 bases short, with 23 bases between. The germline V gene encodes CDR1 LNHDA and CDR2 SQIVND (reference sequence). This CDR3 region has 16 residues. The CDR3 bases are TGTGCCAGTAGGAGGGTGTTCGACCTTCTCCGGGATGGCTACACCTTC. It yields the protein CASRRVFDLLRDGYTF.

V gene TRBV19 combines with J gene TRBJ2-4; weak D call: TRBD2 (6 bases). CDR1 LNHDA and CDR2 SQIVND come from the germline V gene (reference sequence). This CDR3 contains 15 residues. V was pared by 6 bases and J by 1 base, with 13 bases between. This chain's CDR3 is CASSTTGGAKNIQYF. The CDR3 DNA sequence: TGTGCCAGTAGCACCACCGGAGGGGCCAAAAACATTCAGTACTTC.

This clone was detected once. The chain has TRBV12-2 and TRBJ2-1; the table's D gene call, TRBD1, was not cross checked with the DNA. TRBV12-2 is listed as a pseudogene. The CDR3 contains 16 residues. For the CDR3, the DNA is TGTGCAAGTCGCTTAGCACATCCCGAGACAGGGTTCGAGCAGTTCTTC. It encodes CASRLAHPETGFEQFF.

The CDR3 sequence: CASTPGTRSEDEQFF. The CDR3 DNA reads as TGTGCCAGCACCCCCGGGACTAGGTCGGAGGATGAGCAGTTCTTC. The chain links TRBV6-6 to TRBJ2-1; the match to TRBD2 covers 8 bases. There are 15 residues in the CDR3. Trimming cost V 7 bases and J 8 bases; bases outside gene matches: 13. The germline gives CDR1 MNHNY, CDR2 SVGAGI (reference sequence).

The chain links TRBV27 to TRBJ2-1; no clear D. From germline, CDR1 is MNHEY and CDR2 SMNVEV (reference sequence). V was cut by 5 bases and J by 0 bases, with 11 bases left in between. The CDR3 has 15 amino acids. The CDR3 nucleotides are TGTGCCAGCAGTCTAGATCTAAGCTCCTACAATGAGCAGTTCTTC. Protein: CASSLDLSSYNEQFF.

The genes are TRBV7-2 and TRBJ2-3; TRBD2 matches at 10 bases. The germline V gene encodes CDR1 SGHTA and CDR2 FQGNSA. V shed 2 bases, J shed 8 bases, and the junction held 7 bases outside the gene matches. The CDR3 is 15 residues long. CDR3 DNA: TGTGCCAGCAGCTTATTAAGCGGGGGGGCCGGTACGCAGTATTTT. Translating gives CASSLLSGGAGTQYF.

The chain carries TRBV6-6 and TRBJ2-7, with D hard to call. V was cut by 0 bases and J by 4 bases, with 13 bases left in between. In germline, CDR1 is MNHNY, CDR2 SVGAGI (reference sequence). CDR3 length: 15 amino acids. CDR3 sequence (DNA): TGTGCCAGCAGTTACTCGATAGGCGGTTCTTACGAGCAGTACTTC. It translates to CASSYSIGGSYEQYF.

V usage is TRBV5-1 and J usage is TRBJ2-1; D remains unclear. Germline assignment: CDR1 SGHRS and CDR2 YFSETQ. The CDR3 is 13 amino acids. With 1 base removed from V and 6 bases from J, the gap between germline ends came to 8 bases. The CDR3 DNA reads TGCGCCAGCAGCTTGCCAGACTCCAATGAGCAGTTCTTC. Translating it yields CASSLPDSNEQFF.

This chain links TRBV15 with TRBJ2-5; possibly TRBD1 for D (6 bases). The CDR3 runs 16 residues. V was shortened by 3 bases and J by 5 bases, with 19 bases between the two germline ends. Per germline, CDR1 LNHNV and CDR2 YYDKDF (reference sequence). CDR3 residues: CATSRATGWWGETQYF. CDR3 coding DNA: TGTGCCACCAGCAGGGCCACAGGGTGGTGGGGTGAGACCCAGTACTTC.

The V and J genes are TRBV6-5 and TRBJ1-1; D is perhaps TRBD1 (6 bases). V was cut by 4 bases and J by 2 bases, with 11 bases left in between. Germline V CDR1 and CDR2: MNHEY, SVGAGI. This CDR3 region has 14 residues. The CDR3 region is CASSSRGENTEAFF. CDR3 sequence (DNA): TGTGCCAGCAGTTCCAGGGGAGAAAACACTGAAGCTTTCTTT.

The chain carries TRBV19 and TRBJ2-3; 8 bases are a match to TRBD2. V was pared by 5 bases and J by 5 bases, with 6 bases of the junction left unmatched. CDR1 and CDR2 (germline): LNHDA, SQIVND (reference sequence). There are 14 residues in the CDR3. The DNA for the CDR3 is TGTGCCAGTAGTGTGGGACTAGGGGGAGATACGCAGTATTTT. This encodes CASSVGLGGDTQYF.

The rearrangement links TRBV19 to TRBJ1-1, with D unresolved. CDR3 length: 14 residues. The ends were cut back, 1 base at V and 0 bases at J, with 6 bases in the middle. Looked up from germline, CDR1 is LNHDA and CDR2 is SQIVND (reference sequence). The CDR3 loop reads CASSIVTVNTEAFF. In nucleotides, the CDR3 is TGTGCCAGTAGTATAGTTACAGTGAACACTGAAGCTTTCTTT.

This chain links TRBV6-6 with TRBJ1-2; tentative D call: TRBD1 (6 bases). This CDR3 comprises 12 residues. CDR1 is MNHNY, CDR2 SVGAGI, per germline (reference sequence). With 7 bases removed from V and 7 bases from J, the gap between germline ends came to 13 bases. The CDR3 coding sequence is TGTGCCAGCACCTACCAGGGGTTTGGCTACACCTTC. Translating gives CASTYQGFGYTF.

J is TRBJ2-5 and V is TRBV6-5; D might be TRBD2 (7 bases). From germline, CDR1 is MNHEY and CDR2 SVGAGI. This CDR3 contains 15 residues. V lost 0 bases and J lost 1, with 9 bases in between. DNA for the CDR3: TGTGCCAGCAGTTACTCGAGGGGGGGCCAAGAGACCCAGTACTTC. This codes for CASSYSRGGQETQYF.

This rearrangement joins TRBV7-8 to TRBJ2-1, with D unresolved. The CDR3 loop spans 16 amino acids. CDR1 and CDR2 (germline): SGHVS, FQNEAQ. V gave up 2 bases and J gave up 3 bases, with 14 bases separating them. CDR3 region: CASSLQANSDYNEQFF. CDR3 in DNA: TGTGCCAGCAGCTTACAGGCAAATTCCGACTACAATGAGCAGTTCTTC.

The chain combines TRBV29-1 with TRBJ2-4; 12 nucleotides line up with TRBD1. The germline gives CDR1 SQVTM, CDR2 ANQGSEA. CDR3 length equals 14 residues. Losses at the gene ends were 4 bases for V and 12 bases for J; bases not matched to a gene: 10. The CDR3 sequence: CSVGPGQGAGGQYF. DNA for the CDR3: TGCAGCGTTGGACCGGGACAGGGGGCAGGTGGTCAGTACTTC.